This T cell receptor beta chain was observed in a study of blood T cells in healthy people across ages. Study observations and caveats: Diversity was higher, and naive CD4+ cells more numerous, in long-lived donors than in aged donors.

PCR was performed a second time for roughly 7 to 11 cycles using a sample-barcoded 5' primer and a J-beta primer mix. Any given sample supplied a minimum of 3 million CDR3-containing paired-end reads. TCRdb reprocessed the 5' RACE reads with MiXCR, giving one entry per CDR3 protein. The table includes about 730,000 distinct CDR3 sequences, roughly 45% detected once. This clonotype was counted a single time. As yet, its antigen is unknown. The TCR originated in a woman aged 55-70 years in good health. The source material was blood.

This CDR3 reads CASRTPRKQNQETQYF. In DNA form, the CDR3 reads TGTGCCAGCAGGACTCCACGAAAACAGAACCAAGAGACCCAGTACTTC. This chain uses TRBV28 with TRBJ2-5, with D unclear. Germline CDR1 MDHEN, CDR2 SYDVKM. The CDR3 is made up of 16 amino acids. V lost 6 bases, J lost 0 bases, and 17 bases lay in between.